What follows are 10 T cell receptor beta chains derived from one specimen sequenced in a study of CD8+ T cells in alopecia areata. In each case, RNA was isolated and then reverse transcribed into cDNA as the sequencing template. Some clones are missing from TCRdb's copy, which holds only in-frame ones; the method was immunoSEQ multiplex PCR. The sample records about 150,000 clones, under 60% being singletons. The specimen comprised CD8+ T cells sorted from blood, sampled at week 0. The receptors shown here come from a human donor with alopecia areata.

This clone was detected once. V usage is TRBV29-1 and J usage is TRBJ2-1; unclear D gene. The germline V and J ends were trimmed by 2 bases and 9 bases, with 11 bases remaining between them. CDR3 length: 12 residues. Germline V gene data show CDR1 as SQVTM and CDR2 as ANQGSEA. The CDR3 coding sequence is TGCAGCGTTGAAAAGGGATCGAGTGAGCAGTTCTTC. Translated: CSVEKGSSEQFF.

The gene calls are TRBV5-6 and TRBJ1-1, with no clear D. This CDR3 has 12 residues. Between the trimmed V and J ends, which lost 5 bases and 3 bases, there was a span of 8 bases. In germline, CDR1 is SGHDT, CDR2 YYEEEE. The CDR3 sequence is CASSFQDTEAFF. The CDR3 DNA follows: TGTGCCAGCAGTTTTCAGGACACTGAAGCTTTCTTT.

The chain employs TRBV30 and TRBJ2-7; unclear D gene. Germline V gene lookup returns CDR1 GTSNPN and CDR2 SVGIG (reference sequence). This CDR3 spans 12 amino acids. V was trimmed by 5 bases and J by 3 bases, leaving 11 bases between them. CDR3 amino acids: CAWARSSYEQYF. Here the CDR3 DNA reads TGTGCCTGGGCAAGGAGCAGCTACGAGCAGTACTTC.

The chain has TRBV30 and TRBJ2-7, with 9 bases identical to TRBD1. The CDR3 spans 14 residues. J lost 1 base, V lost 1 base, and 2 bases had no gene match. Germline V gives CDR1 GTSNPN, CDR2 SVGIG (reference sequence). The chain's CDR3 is CAWSAGQGSYEQYF. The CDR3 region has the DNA TGTGCCTGGAGTGCGGGACAGGGTTCCTACGAGCAGTACTTC.

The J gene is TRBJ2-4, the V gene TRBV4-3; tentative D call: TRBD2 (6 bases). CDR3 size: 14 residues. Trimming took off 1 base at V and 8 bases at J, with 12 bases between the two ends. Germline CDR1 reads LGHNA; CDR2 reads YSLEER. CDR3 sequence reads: CASSQVFSGDIQYF. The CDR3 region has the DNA TGCGCCAGCAGCCAAGTCTTTAGCGGAGACATTCAGTACTTC.

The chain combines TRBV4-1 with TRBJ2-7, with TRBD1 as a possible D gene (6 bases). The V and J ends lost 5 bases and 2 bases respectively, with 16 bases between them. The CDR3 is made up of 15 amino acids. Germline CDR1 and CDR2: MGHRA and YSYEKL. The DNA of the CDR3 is TGCGCCAGCAGCGTATCAAAGGACAGACCCTACGAGCAGTACTTC. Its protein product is CASSVSKDRPYEQYF.

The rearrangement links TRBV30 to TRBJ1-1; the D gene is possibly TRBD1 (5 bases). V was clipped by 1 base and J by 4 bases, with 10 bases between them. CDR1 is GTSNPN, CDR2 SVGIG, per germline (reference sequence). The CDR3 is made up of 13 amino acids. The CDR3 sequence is CAWSGGFGTEAFF. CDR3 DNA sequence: TGTGCCTGGAGTGGGGGGTTCGGCACTGAAGCTTTCTTT.

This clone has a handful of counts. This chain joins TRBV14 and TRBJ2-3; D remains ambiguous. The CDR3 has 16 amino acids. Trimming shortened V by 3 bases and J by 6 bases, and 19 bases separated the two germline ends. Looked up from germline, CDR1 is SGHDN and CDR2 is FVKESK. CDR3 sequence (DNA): TGTGCCAGCAGCCATACCACCCCACGTAGGTCGGATACGCAGTATTTT. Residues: CASSHTTPRRSDTQYF.

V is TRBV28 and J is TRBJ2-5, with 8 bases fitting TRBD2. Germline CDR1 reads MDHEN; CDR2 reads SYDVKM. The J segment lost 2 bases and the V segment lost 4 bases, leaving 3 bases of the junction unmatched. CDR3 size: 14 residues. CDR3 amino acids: CASSSTGGQETQYF. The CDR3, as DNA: TGTGCCAGCAGTTCAACGGGGGGGCAAGAGACCCAGTACTTC.

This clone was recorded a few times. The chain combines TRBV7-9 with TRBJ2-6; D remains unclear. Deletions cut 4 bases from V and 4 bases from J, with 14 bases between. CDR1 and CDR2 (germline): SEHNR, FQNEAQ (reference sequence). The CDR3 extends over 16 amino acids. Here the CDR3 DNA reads TGTGCCAGCAGCTCCCCCGTGGATTACGGGGCCAACGTCCTGACTTTC. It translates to CASSSPVDYGANVLTF.